Sequencing of this T cell receptor beta chain was carried out in a study of OX40 agonist ivuxolimab in advanced cancers. Method: immunoSEQ multiplex PCR; TCRdb's copy keeps in-frame clones and lacks some. The sample carries around 62,000 clones, approximately 82% recorded once. This clone occurred once. Its target is unknown. Whole-study findings and limits: Normalized T-cell clonal expansion was also low in some nonresponders.

The CDR3 spans 14 residues. V lost 0 bases to trimming and J lost 0 bases, with 6 bases between them. The germline V gene encodes CDR1 SGHRS and CDR2 YFSETQ. The chain links TRBV5-1 to TRBJ1-1; D is perhaps TRBD1 (5 bases). This clonotype originated in an adult with an advanced solid tumor such as melanoma, head and neck, liver or kidney cancer. The sequences come from CD4+ or CD8+ T cells sorted from blood, collected in a trial of the OX40 agonist ivuxolimab. This chain's CDR3 is CASSLGGMNTEAFF. Here the CDR3 DNA reads TGCGCCAGCAGCTTGGGGGGCATGAACACTGAAGCTTTCTTT.